These T cell receptor beta chains were read from a single sample in a study of shared clonotypes between healthy human individuals. The protocol was immunoSEQ multiplex PCR, while the TCRdb copy is restricted to in-frame clones and leaves out a portion. The sample has 190,000 or so clones, around 63% seen once. Sequencing used memory CD4+ T cells sorted from blood. Receptor source: a man aged 30-40 years in good health. CDR3s include the opening cysteine and the closing phenylalanine or tryptophan. Fields, in order: clone size, D gene, J gene, V gene, CDR3 protein, CDR3 DNA. D genes are given only for firm matches. Clone size, where shown, is once, few, many, or a class for clones that have expanded.

>once|-|TRBJ1-2|TRBV5-4
CASSPTASYYGYTF
TGTGCCAGCAGCCCTACAGCTTCCTACTATGGCTACACCTTC
>-|-|TRBJ1-1|TRBV5-1
CASSLEPANTEAFF
TGCGCCAGCAGCTTGGAGCCAGCAAACACTGAAGCTTTCTTT
>-|TRBD1|TRBJ2-7|TRBV27
CASRELGTGAGEQYF
TGTGCCAGCAGGGAGTTGGGGACAGGGGCGGGAGAGCAGTACTTC
>-|TRBD2|TRBJ2-1|TRBV9
CASSLGASGTAYNEQFF
TGTGCCAGCAGCCTCGGGGCTAGCGGGACCGCCTACAATGAGCAGTTCTTC
>-|TRBD2|TRBJ2-7|TRBV7-1
CASSFPGTSANEQYF
TGTGCCAGCAGCTTCCCCGGGACTAGCGCTAACGAGCAGTACTTC
>-|TRBD1|TRBJ1-2|TRBV28
CASSWGQGAYGYTF
TGTGCCAGCAGTTGGGGACAGGGTGCCTATGGCTACACCTTC
>few|-|TRBJ2-7|TRBV7-8
CASSPFGQLTYEQYF
TGTGCCAGCAGCCCTTTTGGACAGCTTACCTACGAGCAGTACTTC
>-|-|TRBJ2-2|TRBV9
CASSVGPPDAGELFF
TGTGCCAGCAGCGTAGGCCCCCCGGATGCCGGGGAGCTGTTTTTT
>-|-|TRBJ2-3|TRBV6-6
CASSTGWGTDTQYF
TGTGCCAGCAGTACCGGTTGGGGCACAGATACGCAGTATTTT
>-|TRBD2|TRBJ2-1|TRBV6-5
CASSYSGKGNEQFF
TGTGCCAGCAGTTACAGCGGGAAGGGTAATGAGCAGTTCTTC
>-|TRBD1|TRBJ1-5|TRBV2
CASSGMAGGDQPQHF
TGTGCCAGCAGTGGTATGGCAGGGGGAGATCAGCCCCAGCATTTT
>few|TRBD1|TRBJ1-1|TRBV7-6
CASSLGVPGQGEAFF
TGTGCCAGCAGCTTAGGCGTCCCGGGACAGGGCGAAGCTTTCTTT
>-|-|TRBJ2-5|TRBV18
CASSPLQGRGETQYF
TGTGCCAGCTCACCACTGCAGGGAAGAGGGGAGACCCAGTACTTC
>-|-|TRBJ2-3|TRBV2
CASSLAGTDTQYF
TGTGCCAGCAGTCTTGCAGGAACAGATACGCAGTATTTT
>-|TRBD2|TRBJ2-3|TRBV5-1
CASRATSGRGDTQYF
TGCGCCAGCCGCGCTACTAGCGGGAGAGGGGATACGCAGTATTTT
>few|TRBD1|TRBJ1-4|TRBV2
CASSEGGTGWEKLFF
TGTGCCAGCAGTGAAGGAGGGACAGGTTGGGAAAAACTGTTTTTT
>-|-|TRBJ1-5|TRBV4-1
CASSRTEAYSNQPQHF
TGCGCCAGCAGCCGTACAGAAGCATATAGCAATCAGCCCCAGCATTTT
>-|-|TRBJ2-1|TRBV6-4
CASSDEWGHNEQFF
TGTGCCAGCAGTGATGAATGGGGGCATAATGAGCAGTTCTTC
>-|-|TRBJ2-7|TRBV10-2
CASSARRDEQYF
TGCGCCAGCAGTGCCCGACGAGACGAGCAGTACTTC
>few|TRBD2|TRBJ2-1|TRBV5-4
CASSSVAGGFDEQFF
TGTGCCAGCAGCTCGGTAGCGGGAGGCTTCGATGAGCAGTTCTTC
>-|TRBD1|TRBJ1-1|TRBV28
CASSGPRTGRSTEAFF
TGTGCCAGCAGCGGACCAAGGACAGGGCGATCCACTGAAGCTTTCTTT
>-|TRBD1|TRBJ1-4|TRBV5-1
CASSPRDSNEKLFF
TGCGCCAGCAGCCCCCGGGACAGTAATGAAAAACTGTTTTTT
>-|-|TRBJ2-5|TRBV2
CASSGVVSLQESQYF
TGTGCCAGCAGTGGGGTTGTCAGCCTACAGGAGTCCCAGTACTTC
>few|TRBD2|TRBJ2-7|TRBV29-1
CSVEGTSRTEQYF
TGCAGCGTTGAAGGGACTAGCAGAACTGAGCAGTACTTC
>-|-|TRBJ1-4|TRBV2
CASRGVATNEKLFF
TGTGCCAGCAGGGGAGTTGCGACTAATGAAAAACTGTTTTTT
>-|-|TRBJ1-1|TRBV5-1
CASMKGEDMNTEAFF
TGCGCCAGCATGAAAGGGGAAGATATGAACACTGAAGCTTTCTTT
>-|-|TRBJ2-5|TRBV6-9
CASSYGQGVRRGTQYF
TGTGCCAGCAGTTATGGTCAAGGGGTCCGCCGCGGGACCCAGTACTTC
>-|-|TRBJ2-7|TRBV15
CATPGWGSYEQYF
TGTGCCACCCCCGGTTGGGGGTCCTACGAGCAGTACTTC
>-|TRBD1|TRBJ2-1|TRBV9
CASSVTGGGKSHNEQFF
TGTGCCAGCAGCGTAACAGGGGGCGGGAAATCGCACAATGAGCAGTTCTTC
>many|-|TRBJ2-3|TRBV5-6
CATATRVTDTQYF
TGTGCCACCGCGACTCGAGTCACAGATACGCAGTATTTT
>-|-|TRBJ2-1|TRBV5-4
CASSLADSGSCFF
TGTGCCAGCAGCTTAGCTGATAGCGGCTCCTGCTTCTTC
>-|-|TRBJ1-3|TRBV7-9
CASDVSSGNTIYF
TGTGCCAGCGACGTCAGCTCTGGAAACACCATATATTTT
>-|-|TRBJ1-1|TRBV19
CASSIFPGEAFF
TGTGCCAGTAGTATATTTCCGGGGGAAGCTTTCTTT
>few|-|TRBJ1-5|TRBV15
CATSRDPWGNNQPQHF
TGTGCCACCAGCAGAGACCCGTGGGGTAACAATCAGCCCCAGCATTTT
>-|-|TRBJ1-3|TRBV6-5
CASANRGNTIYF
TGTGCCAGCGCCAACAGGGGAAACACCATATATTTT
>-|TRBD1|TRBJ2-7|TRBV7-2
CASSLGGTGGYEQYF
TGTGCCAGCAGCTTGGGCGGGACAGGGGGTTACGAGCAGTACTTC
>-|-|TRBJ2-1|TRBV4-1
CASSRQGHNEQFF
TGCGCCAGCAGCCGTCAAGGACACAATGAGCAGTTCTTC
>-|-|TRBJ2-4|TRBV9
CASSAGGSRDIQYF
TGTGCCAGCAGCGCTGGGGGGAGTCGGGACATTCAGTACTTC
>-|TRBD2|TRBJ2-1|TRBV10-1
CASSERRGGRNEQFF
TGCGCCAGCAGTGAGCGGCGGGGGGGGCGAAATGAGCAGTTCTTC
>-|-|TRBJ2-3|TRBV5-5
CASSLGGVNGATQYF
TGTGCCAGCAGCTTAGGAGGGGTGAATGGAGCTACGCAGTATTTT
>-|TRBD1|TRBJ1-1|TRBV5-1
CASSYDRAYLTEAFF
TGCGCCAGCAGCTACGACAGGGCCTATTTGACTGAAGCTTTCTTT
>-|-|TRBJ2-3|TRBV11-3
CASSSRDGDTQYF
TGTGCCAGCAGCTCAAGAGACGGAGATACGCAGTATTTT
>many|-|TRBJ2-5|TRBV5-5
CASSLGAPQETQYF
TGTGCCAGCAGCTTGGGGGCTCCCCAAGAGACCCAGTACTTC
>many|-|TRBJ2-3|TRBV2
CASGRPTSTDTQYF
TGTGCCAGCGGGAGACCTACTAGCACAGATACGCAGTATTTT